A single sample is the source of the 30 T cell receptor beta chains below, sequenced in a study of OX40 agonist ivuxolimab in advanced cancers. Sequencing was performed with immunoSEQ multiplex PCR; in TCRdb, only in-frame clones are kept and a portion is missing. The sample lists 49,000 or so clones, around nine tenths seen once, with roughly half in the top ten. The sample consisted of CD4+ or CD8+ T cells sorted from blood, taken in a trial of the OX40 agonist ivuxolimab. The receptors were sampled from an adult with an advanced solid tumor such as melanoma, head and neck, liver or kidney cancer.

A single count supports this clone. The rearrangement uses TRBV7-9 and TRBJ2-1; 7 nucleotides agree with TRBD2. The germline V gene encodes CDR1 SEHNR and CDR2 FQNEAQ (reference sequence). The CDR3 is 17 residues long. V was clipped by 6 bases and J by 1 base; unmatched bases: 12. The CDR3: CASSSRVGGSSYNEQFF. The CDR3 DNA sequence: TGTGCCAGCAGTTCCCGAGTTGGCGGGAGTTCCTACAATGAGCAGTTCTTC.

The CDR3 DNA reads TGTGCCAGTAATACAGGGTGGGGTGAAAAACTGTTTTTT. It is translated as CASNTGWGEKLFF. V and J are TRBV19 and TRBJ1-4; perhaps TRBD1 as D (6 bases). The CDR3 covers 13 residues. The germline V and J ends were trimmed by 7 bases and 7 bases, with 13 bases remaining between them. CDR1 and CDR2 from the germline V gene are LNHDA and SQIVND (reference sequence).

CDR3 bases: TGCGCCAGCAGCCCACCACAGATCCCCTACGAGCAGTACTTC. Protein sequence: CASSPPQIPYEQYF. The V and J genes are TRBV5-1 and TRBJ2-5; D call uncertain. The DNA matches TRBJ2-7 better at its end, which makes the J call doubtful. There are 14 residues in the CDR3. Germline CDR1 SGHRS, CDR2 YFSETQ.

This chain joins TRBV6-1 and TRBJ2-3; tentative D call: TRBD1 (5 bases). The CDR3 contains 14 residues. Trimming removed 2 bases at V and 2 bases at J, with 8 bases between. Germline V gives CDR1 MNHNS, CDR2 SASEGT. The CDR3 DNA follows: TGTGCCAGCAGTGAACAGGGTCCCACAGATACGCAGTATTTT. Translating it yields CASSEQGPTDTQYF.

The chain carries TRBV18 and TRBJ2-2; tentative D call: TRBD1 (6 bases). Germline loops: CDR1 KGHSH, CDR2 LQKENI. Trimming shortened V by 3 bases and J by 1 base, and 12 bases separated the two germline ends. The CDR3 has 16 residues. DNA of the CDR3: TGTGCCAGCTCACCTTTTGACAGGTTGAACACCGGGGAGCTGTTTTTT. Its protein product is CASSPFDRLNTGELFF.

The CDR3: CASTGTQSTDTQYF. DNA of the CDR3: TGTGCCAGTACCGGGACCCAAAGCACAGATACGCAGTATTTT. This sequence joins TRBV19 and TRBJ2-3; D may correspond to TRBD1 or TRBD2 (5 bases each). Trimming stripped 7 bases from V and 0 bases from J, with 11 bases between. The CDR3 totals 14 residues. Germline assignment: CDR1 LNHDA and CDR2 SQIVND (reference sequence). The full variable domain, in which reference TRBV19 and TRBJ2-3 provide the parts outside the CDR3, is DGGITQSPKYLFRKEGQNVTLSCEQNLNHDAMYWYRQDPGQGLRLIYYSQIVNDFQKGDIAEGYSVSREKKESFPLTVTSAQKNPTAFYLCASTGTQSTDTQYFGPGTRLTVL.

V usage is TRBV27 and J usage is TRBJ2-3; TRBD2 is a possible D gene (6 bases). This CDR3 spans 13 amino acids. Trimming removed 3 bases from V and 6 bases from J, with 10 bases in between. CDR1 is MNHEY, CDR2 SMNVEV, per germline (reference sequence). In DNA, the CDR3 is TGTGCCAGCAGTTTTAAAGGAGGGGATACGCAGTATTTT. It specifies CASSFKGGDTQYF.

This clone has only one observation. The J gene is TRBJ1-3, the V gene TRBV30; a possible D gene is TRBD1 (5 bases). CDR3 length equals 13 residues. Trimming removed 1 base from V and 2 bases from J, with 6 bases in between. The V gene's germline CDR1 is GTSNPN and CDR2 SVGIG (reference sequence). The CDR3 DNA follows: TGTGCCTGGAGTGGAGGGGCTGGAAACACCATATATTTT. Translated, it gives CAWSGGAGNTIYF.

The chain has TRBV11-2 and TRBJ2-3; D is unclear. V lost 3 bases and J lost 7, with 14 bases in between. CDR1 is SGHAT, CDR2 FQNNGV, per germline. There are 14 residues in the CDR3. This CDR3 reads CASSFPWTDNTQYF. CDR3 DNA: TGTGCCAGCAGCTTTCCTTGGACCGACAATACGCAGTATTTT.

This chain connects TRBV29-1 to TRBJ2-7; 9 bases fit TRBD1. This CDR3 comprises 13 residues. Trimming removed 7 bases from V and 3 bases from J; junction bases left unmatched: 7. Per the germline V gene, CDR1 is SQVTM and CDR2 is ANQGSEA. Written as DNA, the CDR3 is TGCAGCGCTCGACAGGGGGAGGGCTACGAGCAGTACTTC. This gives the protein CSARQGEGYEQYF.

This chain connects TRBV27 to TRBJ1-2; 7 bases align to TRBD1. Germline CDR1 is MNHEY and CDR2 is SMNVEV (reference sequence). J lost 0 bases, V lost 0 bases, and 7 bases had no gene match. The CDR3 runs to 17 residues. Here the CDR3 DNA reads TGTGCCAGCAGTTTATCAACATGGACAGGAACTAACTATGGCTACACCTTC. Its protein product is CASSLSTWTGTNYGYTF.

This chain joins TRBV27 and TRBJ2-6; no firm D call. V was clipped by 4 bases and J by 0 bases, with 7 bases between them. The length of the CDR3 is 15 residues. Germline CDR1 MNHEY, CDR2 SMNVEV (reference sequence). The CDR3 reads CASSSLPSGANVLTF. The CDR3 DNA is TGTGCCAGCAGTTCACTCCCCTCTGGGGCCAACGTCCTGACTTTC.

J is TRBJ2-1 and V is TRBV25-1; 12 bases are shared with TRBD2. The CDR3 spans 17 residues. Germline V gene data show CDR1 as MGHDK and CDR2 as SYGVNS. Trimming removed 7 bases from V and 0 bases from J; junction bases left unmatched: 7. CDR3 in amino acids: CASTGLAGLSSYNEQFF. CDR3 coding DNA: TGTGCCAGCACGGGACTAGCGGGCCTTAGCTCCTACAATGAGCAGTTCTTC.

The chain employs TRBV4-1 and TRBJ2-3, with 8 positions matching TRBD2. The CDR3 runs to 15 residues. The V gene end was trimmed by 1 base and the J gene end by 3 bases; junction bases not matched to a gene: 3. Germline V gives CDR1 MGHRA, CDR2 YSYEKL. The CDR3, as DNA: TGCGCCAGCAGCCAAGCGGGACTAGGAACAGATACGCAGTATTTT. Translated, it gives CASSQAGLGTDTQYF.

This chain uses TRBV2 with TRBJ1-5; a possible D gene is TRBD1 (6 bases). The CDR3 is made up of 15 amino acids. The V gene's germline CDR1 is SNHLY and CDR2 FYNNEI. The V end lost 2 bases, the J end lost 2 bases, and 10 bases lay between the germline ends. The DNA for the CDR3 is TGTGCCAGCAGTGAATTAGGGGGGGGCAATCAGCCCCAGCATTTT. This codes for CASSELGGGNQPQHF. Full variable domain (remainder filled in from reference TRBV2 and TRBJ1-5): EPEVTQTPSHQVTQMGQEVILRCVPISNHLYFYWYRQILGQKVEFLVSFYNNEISEKSEIFDDQFSVERPDGSNFTLKIRSTKLEDSAMYFCASSELGGGNQPQHFGDGTRLSIL.

V gene TRBV7-2 combines with J gene TRBJ1-2; 8 nucleotides match TRBD1. Germline-derived CDR1 and CDR2 are SGHTA and FQGNSA. The CDR3 is made up of 16 amino acids. V gave up 1 base and J gave up 8 bases; unmatched junction bases: 12. The CDR3, as DNA: TGTGCCAGCAGCTTAGATGTCAGGGGGCGTAGTAAGGGCTACACCTTC. It specifies CASSLDVRGRSKGYTF.

The V call is TRBV11-1, the J call TRBJ2-2; TRBD1 matches 8 bases. Germline CDR1 SGHAT, CDR2 FQDESV (reference sequence). This CDR3 is 15 amino acids long. V was clipped by 5 bases and J by 4 bases; unmatched bases: 6. The CDR3 region has the DNA TGTGCCAGCAGCAGAAACAGGGGGAGCACCGGGGAGCTGTTTTTT. Translated: CASSRNRGSTGELFF.

There are a few counts of this clone. The chain recombines TRBV7-8 with TRBJ2-1; D might be TRBD2 (6 bases). V lost 3 bases, J lost 8 bases, and 20 bases lay in between. Looked up from germline, CDR1 is SGHVS and CDR2 is FQNEAQ. The CDR3 is 16 amino acids. CDR3 nucleotides: TGTGCCAGCAGCTTTGCGGCTAGCGATTTTTACTATGAGCAGTTCTTC. Protein: CASSFAASDFYYEQFF.

This clone was counted only a few times. The rearrangement joins TRBV11-2 to TRBJ1-6; D not certain. V was trimmed by 0 bases and J by 9 bases, leaving 9 bases between them. The CDR3 extends over 14 amino acids. The germline V gene encodes CDR1 SGHAT and CDR2 FQNNGV. The CDR3 coding sequence is TGTGCCAGCAGCTTAGACACAACGGTTTCACCCCTCCACTTT. Translated: CASSLDTTVSPLHF.

V gene TRBV4-2 combines with J gene TRBJ2-1; 9 bases agree with TRBD1. J lost 7 bases, V lost 0 bases, and 10 bases had no gene match. CDR1 and CDR2 (germline): LGHNA, YNFKEQ. The length of the CDR3 is 17 residues. CDR3 amino acids: CASSQDPADRGKNEQFF. CDR3 nucleotide sequence: TGTGCCAGCAGCCAAGATCCTGCGGACAGGGGAAAGAATGAGCAGTTCTTC.

The chain combines TRBV4-1 with TRBJ2-5; no definite D call. Trimming cost V 4 bases and J 2 bases, with 14 bases left between them. The CDR3 length is 15 residues. Germline V lookup: CDR1 MGHRA, CDR2 YSYEKL. The CDR3 DNA reads as TGCGCCAGCAGCCCACGACTGAGCAGTCAAGAGACCCAGTACTTC. Translating gives CASSPRLSSQETQYF.

The CDR3 DNA sequence: TGTGCCAGCAGCGTAGAAGGGAGTCCGGGACAGGGGGTGACAGATACGCAGTATTTT. This encodes CASSVEGSPGQGVTDTQYF. V gene TRBV9 combines with J gene TRBJ2-3; 11 bases are a match to TRBD1. This CDR3 is built from 19 residues. V was pared by 0 bases and J by 3 bases, with 12 bases of the junction left unmatched. Germline assignment: CDR1 SGDLS and CDR2 YYNGEE.

The rearrangement links TRBV10-3 to TRBJ2-7, with TRBD1 matching 7 bases. The CDR3 consists of 13 residues. Germline CDR1 ENHRY, CDR2 SYGVKD. V gave up 3 bases and J gave up 7 bases; unmatched junction bases: 6. CDR3 bases: TGTGCCATCAGTGAAGACAGGGCCTCGGAGCAGTACTTC. Translating gives CAISEDRASEQYF.

The chain is built from TRBV4-1 and TRBJ2-4; a possible D gene is TRBD2 (6 bases). The V end lost 1 base, the J end lost 0 bases, and 16 bases lay between the germline ends. Germline V gene sequence: CDR1 MGHRA, CDR2 YSYEKL. The CDR3 contains 18 residues. The CDR3 region has the DNA TGCGCCAGCAGCCAAGGGTGGGAGGCCAACTTAGCCAAAAACATTCAGTACTTC. The encoded protein is CASSQGWEANLAKNIQYF.

The gene calls are TRBV6-5 and TRBJ2-6, with 7 bases aligning to TRBD2. The CDR3 runs 15 residues. Trimming cost V 5 bases and J 0 bases; bases outside gene matches: 1. Per germline, CDR1 MNHEY and CDR2 SVGAGI. The CDR3 region is CASSPGGSGANVLTF. CDR3 DNA sequence: TGTGCCAGCAGTCCGGGGGGCTCTGGGGCCAACGTCCTGACTTTC.

The chain uses TRBV15 and TRBJ2-1; D gene ambiguous. CDR3 length: 13 amino acids. V lost 0 bases and J 6 bases, leaving 6 bases between the germline ends. Germline-derived CDR1 and CDR2 are LNHNV and YYDKDF (reference sequence). The DNA for the CDR3 is TGTGCCACCAGCAGAGATATGGCCAATGAGCAGTTCTTC. Its protein is CATSRDMANEQFF.

V and J are TRBV7-9 and TRBJ2-1; 10 bases fit TRBD2. V shed 0 bases and J 6 bases; nucleotides not matched to a gene: 5. This CDR3 has 16 residues. The germline gives CDR1 SEHNR, CDR2 FQNEAQ (reference sequence). CDR3 in amino acids: CASSLAFRTSGNEQFF. The CDR3 bases are TGTGCCAGCAGCTTAGCGTTTCGGACTAGCGGCAATGAGCAGTTCTTC. Complete variable domain (other parts from reference TRBV7-9 and TRBJ2-1): DTGVSQNPRHKITKRGQNVTFRCDPISEHNRLYWYRQTLGQGPEFLTYFQNEAQLEKSRLLSDRFSAERPKGSFSTLEIQRTEQGDSAMYLCASSLAFRTSGNEQFFGPGTRLTVL.

In this sample, this clone turned up many times. The V gene is TRBV9, the J gene TRBJ2-3; 7 bases fit TRBD1. The germline V gene encodes CDR1 SGDLS and CDR2 YYNGEE. Trimming at V came to 0 bases and at J to 5 bases, leaving 12 bases not matched to a gene. The CDR3 runs 17 residues. The CDR3 nucleotides read TGTGCCAGCAGCGTAGACCGGGACAGTTGGTTCCGAGATACGCAGTATTTT. It encodes CASSVDRDSWFRDTQYF.

The chain has TRBV2 and TRBJ2-7; D gene uncertain. CDR1 and CDR2 (germline): SNHLY, FYNNEI. This CDR3 has 14 residues. V was clipped by 4 bases and J by 2 bases, with 12 bases between them. In nucleotides, the CDR3 is TGTGCCAGCAGTGCCTACGGCCGAGCCTACGAGCAGTACTTC. This codes for CASSAYGRAYEQYF.

This chain uses TRBV9 with TRBJ2-1; 7 positions agree with TRBD2. Germline-derived CDR1 and CDR2 are SGDLS and YYNGEE. V dropped 4 bases and J dropped 5; count of bases not matched to a gene: 9. The CDR3 contains 15 residues. CDR3 in DNA: TGTGCCAGCAGCTCCGGACTAGGAAATAACAATGAGCAGTTCTTC. This translates into CASSSGLGNNNEQFF.